This T cell receptor beta chain was captured in a study of low-dose radiotherapy and immunotherapy resistance in tumors. TRAV and TRBV primers primed cDNA for both TCRalpha and TCRbeta. TCR amplification involved about 19 PCR cycles with a constant-region primer and V-primer adapter. MiXCR, applied by TCRdb to the reads, yields one record per CDR3 protein. The data hold 65,000 to 85,000 distinct CDR3 sequences, with around a sixth observed a single time. Time point specified: after trial treatment. Treatment here: LDRT plus nivolumab, ipilimumab, low-dose cyclophosphamide and aspirin (RACIN trial). Eligible patients had advanced solid tumors lacking tumor-infiltrating lymphocytes. Trimming cost V 4 bases and J 8 bases; bases outside gene matches: 15. CDR1 is SGHRS and CDR2 is YFSETQ in the germline V gene. This CDR3 region has 17 residues.

The chain employs TRBV5-1 and TRBJ2-1, with 10 bases matching TRBD2. This specimen consisted of PBMCs, obtained after low-dose radiotherapy plus immunotherapy. The TCR originated in a male donor with prostate cancer. The DNA for the CDR3 is TGCGCCAGCAGCCTTGGGTCATTTCTAGCGGGAGTCGATGAGCAGTTCTTC. It encodes CASSLGSFLAGVDEQFF.